The rows below give T cell receptor beta chains drawn from one sample of a study of blood T cell repertoires in COVID-19. Data came from immunoSEQ multiplex PCR; TCRdb stores just in-frame clones and leaves some out. The table records fewer than 350,000 clones, approximately 88% of them present only once. Sequenced sample: PBMCs or T cells enriched from blood (not recorded which). Every receptor here comes from a woman aged 40-49 years who had recovered from COVID-19. Each CDR3 is given with its conserved first and last residue. D genes are given only for firm matches. Only some rows state a clone size, as once, few, many or a class for expanded clones.

NA TRBJ1-2 TRBD1 TRBV25-1 CASSVGTGRGYTF TGTGCCAGCAGTGTGGGGACAGGGCGCGGCTACACCTTC
NA TRBJ2-1 TRBD2 TRBV7-3 CASQETSGSVYNEQFF TGTGCCAGCCAAGAGACTAGCGGTTCGGTGTACAATGAGCAGTTCTTC
NA TRBJ2-1 TRBD1 TRBV3-1/TRBV3-2 CASSGDRGLPNEQFF TGTGCCAGCAGCGGGGACAGGGGGCTGCCCAATGAGCAGTTCTTC
NA TRBJ2-1 NA TRBV5-1 CASSTTLEVEQFF TGCGCCAGCAGCACCACCCTCGAGGTTGAGCAGTTCTTC
NA TRBJ2-1 NA TRBV30 CAWMRDRYNEQFF TGTGCCTGGATGCGGGACAGATACAATGAGCAGTTCTTC
once TRBJ2-7 TRBD2 TRBV6-2/TRBV6-3 CASSQRLAGRAPYEQYF TGTGCCAGCAGCCAAAGACTAGCGGGAAGGGCCCCTTACGAGCAGTACTTC
NA TRBJ2-5 NA TRBV5-6 CASSLAGTLQETQYF TGTGCCAGCAGCTTGGCCGGGACTTTGCAAGAGACCCAGTACTTC
NA TRBJ2-7 NA TRBV5-4 CASSLAGGNRAGYEQYF TGTGCCAGCAGCTTGGCTGGCGGAAACAGGGCCGGCTACGAGCAGTACTTC
NA TRBJ2-7 TRBD2 TRBV11-2 CASSRGLAGVSYEQYF TGTGCCAGCAGCCGAGGACTAGCGGGAGTGTCCTACGAGCAGTACTTC
once TRBJ1-2 NA TRBV5-1 CASSLEPGSTLHYGYTF TGCGCCAGCAGCTTGGAACCGGGTTCTACCCTCCACTATGGCTACACCTTC
NA TRBJ1-4 TRBD1 TRBV6-5 CASSPGQGVRKLFF TGTGCCAGCAGCCCGGGACAGGGAGTGAGGAAACTGTTTTTT
NA TRBJ1-2 NA TRBV6-5 CASSTRAGRGGYTF TGTGCCAGCAGCACCAGGGCGGGGAGGGGTGGCTACACCTTC
NA TRBJ2-7 TRBD2 TRBV5-1 CASSVTSGGRYEQYF TGCGCCAGCAGTGTGACTAGCGGAGGTCGGTACGAGCAGTACTTC
NA TRBJ1-1 TRBD1 TRBV2 CASSPGGQGAPNTEAFF TGTGCCAGCAGTCCGGGGGGACAGGGGGCGCCGAACACTGAAGCTTTCTTT
few TRBJ2-3 NA TRBV10-3 CAISEDWSSTDTQYF TGTGCCATCAGTGAGGACTGGTCTAGCACAGATACGCAGTATTTT
NA TRBJ2-7 NA TRBV2 CASTGQRSQQYF TGTGCCAGCACGGGACAAAGATCTCAGCAGTACTTC
NA TRBJ2-2 NA TRBV15 CATSRDRGSAGELFF TGTGCCACCAGCAGAGATAGGGGGTCGGCCGGGGAGCTGTTTTTT
NA TRBJ2-1 NA TRBV5-5 CASSLVGGYNEQFF TGTGCCAGCAGCTTGGTGGGGGGTTACAATGAGCAGTTCTTC
few TRBJ1-4 NA TRBV6-1 CASSDKALRREKLFF TGTGCCAGCAGTGATAAGGCGCTCAGGAGGGAAAAACTGTTTTTT
NA TRBJ2-3 NA TRBV30 CAWSIEVSHTDTQYF TGTGCCTGGAGCATAGAGGTCTCTCACACAGATACGCAGTATTTT
NA TRBJ1-2 NA TRBV28 CASSWPGNNYGYTF TGTGCCAGCAGTTGGCCGGGTAACAACTATGGCTACACCTTC
NA TRBJ2-2 NA TRBV18 CASSPVGTPNTGELFF TGTGCCAGCTCACCAGTGGGGACACCGAACACCGGGGAGCTGTTTTTT
many TRBJ2-7 NA TRBV2 CARGRGTSLYEQYF TGTGCCAGGGGGAGGGGGACAAGCCTTTACGAGCAGTACTTC
NA TRBJ2-4 TRBD1 TRBV19 CASRGQSLAKNIQYF TGTGCCAGTAGGGGACAGTCTTTAGCCAAAAACATTCAGTACTTC
few TRBJ1-3 NA TRBV5-1 CASSLGSFAVGNTIYF TGCGCCAGCAGCTTGGGGTCTTTCGCGGTTGGAAACACCATATATTTT
NA TRBJ1-5 TRBD1 TRBV30 CAWSVRTGKYQPQHF TGTGCCTGGAGTGTAAGGACAGGGAAGTATCAGCCCCAGCATTTT
NA TRBJ1-1 NA TRBV28 CASSQPVGSGNTEAFF TGTGCCAGCAGCCAACCCGTGGGGTCGGGAAACACTGAAGCTTTCTTT
few TRBJ2-7 TRBD1 TRBV18 CASSHAGTGSYEQYF TGTGCCAGCTCACACGCCGGGACAGGTTCCTACGAGCAGTACTTC
NA TRBJ2-5 NA TRBV18 CASSPISIETQYF TGTGCCAGCTCACCAATCAGTATAGAGACCCAGTACTTC
NA TRBJ2-6 TRBD1 TRBV27 CASSLLGTASSGANVLTF TGTGCCAGCAGTTTATTAGGGACAGCCAGCTCTGGGGCCAACGTCCTGACTTTC
NA TRBJ1-4 TRBD1 TRBV6-6 CASSSDREGEKLFF TGTGCCAGCAGTTCAGACAGGGAAGGTGAAAAACTGTTTTTT
NA TRBJ2-1 NA TRBV5-4 CASSGAGGTPGVGWNEQFF TGTGCCAGCAGCGGCGCAGGGGGAACTCCGGGAGTCGGGTGGAATGAGCAGTTCTTC
NA TRBJ1-6 NA TRBV6-5 CASVGGRNSPLHF TGTGCCAGCGTGGGCGGGCGAAATTCACCCCTCCACTTT
NA TRBJ2-7 TRBD2 TRBV6-5 CASSYSRGGSSYEQYF TGTGCCAGCAGTTACTCGAGAGGCGGGAGCTCCTACGAGCAGTACTTC
NA TRBJ1-6 TRBD1 TRBV7-8 CASSLGTGALHF TGTGCCAGCAGCTTAGGGACAGGGGCCCTCCACTTT
once TRBJ2-7 NA TRBV5-6 CASSPYRAYEQYF TGTGCCAGCAGCCCATACAGGGCCTACGAGCAGTACTTC
NA TRBJ1-6 NA TRBV28 CASSLTVSYNSPLHF TGTGCCAGCAGTTTAACGGTCTCCTATAATTCACCCCTCCACTTT
NA TRBJ2-2 TRBD2 TRBV5-1 CASSSNQWTSGYTGELFF TGCGCCAGCAGCTCGAACCAATGGACTAGCGGGTACACCGGGGAGCTGTTTTTT
NA TRBJ2-1 TRBD2 TRBV7-3 CASSGRAGAAYNEQFF TGTGCCAGCAGCGGTCGAGCGGGAGCGGCATACAATGAGCAGTTCTTC
NA TRBJ2-3 TRBD2 TRBV5-6 CASSLGGRAQDTQYF TGTGCCAGCAGCTTGGGCGGGAGGGCCCAAGATACGCAGTATTTT
NA TRBJ2-1 TRBD2 TRBV5-1 CASSLVPGLADNEQFF TGCGCCAGCAGCTTGGTCCCGGGACTAGCGGACAATGAGCAGTTCTTC
NA TRBJ1-4 NA TRBV30 CAWMGGANEKLFF TGTGCCTGGATGGGAGGTGCTAATGAAAAACTGTTTTTT
NA TRBJ2-5 TRBD1 TRBV15 CATSRDWDRGETQYF TGTGCCACCAGCAGAGACTGGGACAGGGGGGAGACCCAGTACTTC
NA TRBJ2-1 NA TRBV24-1 CATSAMRGGDYNEQFF TGTGCCACCAGTGCCATGAGGGGGGGGGATTACAATGAGCAGTTCTTC
NA TRBJ1-4 TRBD1 TRBV7-8 CASSSPRDSLIEGEKLFF TGTGCCAGCAGCTCCCCTCGGGACAGTCTTATAGAAGGTGAAAAACTGTTTTTT